These 20 T cell receptor beta chains share one sample of origin, sequenced in a study of immune evolution from preneoplasia to lung adenocarcinoma. Sequencing used immunoSEQ multiplex PCR; TCRdb keeps in-frame clones, though not all of them. The sample carries 13,000 to 15,000 clones, about 85% recorded once. Input material: FFPE lung adenocarcinoma in situ tissue. These receptors were collected from a donor of 70 years or more with lung adenocarcinoma.

The chain joins TRBV30 to TRBJ1-1, with D maybe TRBD1 (5 bases). CDR3 length: 13 amino acids. Between the trimmed V and J ends, which lost 4 bases and 1 base, there was a span of 10 bases. The germline V gene has CDR1 GTSNPN and CDR2 SVGIG (reference sequence). The CDR3 DNA reads as TGTGCCTGGATTGGGGGGGGGAACACTGAAGCTTTCTTT. Translating gives CAWIGGGNTEAFF.

This chain uses TRBV6-5 with TRBJ2-7; TRBD2 aligns across 8 bases. The CDR3 runs to 15 residues. Germline assignment: CDR1 MNHEY and CDR2 SVGAGI. V was pared by 0 bases and J by 2 bases, with 3 bases of the junction left unmatched. CDR3: CASSYSVAGTYEQYF. The CDR3 region has the DNA TGTGCCAGCAGTTACTCCGTAGCGGGGACCTACGAGCAGTACTTC.

V and J are TRBV5-4 and TRBJ1-5; 7 positions match TRBD1. The CDR3 covers 15 residues. The V and J ends lost 3 bases and 5 bases, in that order; junction bases with no gene match: 8. Germline assignment: CDR1 SGHNT and CDR2 YYREEE (reference sequence). The CDR3 coding sequence is TGTGCCAGCAGCTCGGATCCAGGGGGGGATCAGCCCCAGCATTTT. Translating gives CASSSDPGGDQPQHF.

Written as DNA, the CDR3 is TGCGCCAGCAGCTGGAGGGACACCGACTCCTACGAGCAGTACTTC. It translates to CASSWRDTDSYEQYF. The chain uses TRBV5-1 and TRBJ2-7; D may match TRBD1 or TRBD2 (6 bases each). This CDR3 is 15 amino acids long. CDR1 is SGHRS, CDR2 YFSETQ, per germline. Trimming removed 3 bases at V and 0 bases at J, with 13 bases between.

The chain recombines TRBV15 with TRBJ2-7; 8 bases line up with TRBD2. V gave up 2 bases and J gave up 6 bases; unmatched junction bases: 9. Germline assignment: CDR1 LNHNV and CDR2 YYDKDF (reference sequence). This CDR3 has 15 residues. This chain's CDR3 is CATSRNTGTSSEQYF. CDR3 nucleotide sequence: TGTGCCACCAGCAGAAACACCGGGACTAGTAGCGAGCAGTACTTC.

In DNA, the CDR3 is TGCAGCGTTGTTGGGTTTCAGGGAAGAGAGGAGCTGTTTTTT. It codes for CSVVGFQGREELFF. The gene calls are TRBV29-1 and TRBJ2-2; D perhaps matches TRBD1 (5 bases). Germline values: CDR1 SQVTM, CDR2 ANQGSEA. The V end lost 4 bases, the J end lost 10 bases, and 19 bases lay between the germline ends. This CDR3 is 14 amino acids long.

The chain uses TRBV19 and TRBJ2-7, with TRBD1 as a possible D gene (5 bases). Germline values: CDR1 LNHDA, CDR2 SQIVND (reference sequence). Trimming shortened V by 2 bases and J by 6 bases, and 20 bases separated the two germline ends. This CDR3 comprises 16 residues. CDR3 protein: CASSIYAAGFLGEQYF. The CDR3 nucleotides are TGTGCCAGTAGTATATATGCGGCAGGGTTTTTGGGCGAGCAGTACTTC.

This chain connects TRBV5-1 to TRBJ2-3, with D possibly being TRBD1 (6 bases). The CDR3 extends over 15 amino acids. The V end was cut by 4 bases, the J end by 2 bases, with 14 bases between. Germline V lookup: CDR1 SGHRS, CDR2 YFSETQ. The CDR3 DNA sequence: TGCGCCAGCAGCACCATAGGACAGCTCACAGATACGCAGTATTTT. Protein: CASSTIGQLTDTQYF.

The chain joins TRBV6-1 to TRBJ1-2, with D possibly matching TRBD1 (5 bases). Germline CDR1 is MNHNS and CDR2 is SASEGT. The CDR3 is 12 amino acids. V shed 11 bases and J shed 5 bases, with 15 bases lying between them. The CDR3 loop reads CAGGEGWYGYTF. The CDR3 DNA reads TGTGCCGGGGGGGAGGGCTGGTATGGCTACACCTTC.

This chain uses TRBV6-1 with TRBJ1-1; D remains unclear. Germline CDR1 and CDR2: MNHNS and SASEGT. The CDR3 totals 12 residues. Trimming pared 6 bases from V and 11 bases from J, leaving 16 bases between. The CDR3 DNA reads as TGTGCCAGCAGCGCAGTATTGGGCCGCGCTTTCTTT. Amino acid sequence: CASSAVLGRAFF.

J is TRBJ2-1 and V is TRBV21-1; the D call of TRBD2 is as the table states it, not checked on the DNA. TRBV21-1 is flagged as a pseudogene. The CDR3 consists of 15 residues. In DNA form, the CDR3 reads TGTGCCCGACCCTGCCCAGGACTAGCGGGAGTTTCGGGGTTCTTC. Protein: CARPCPGLAGVSGFF.

This sequence joins TRBV28 and TRBJ1-2; TRBD1 aligns across 11 bases. This CDR3 is 15 amino acids long. The J segment lost 7 bases and the V segment lost 6 bases, leaving 10 bases of the junction unmatched. Germline V gene sequence: CDR1 MDHEN, CDR2 SYDVKM. As DNA, the CDR3 is TGTGCCAGCAGCCCCGGGACAGGGGGTTTGTTTGGCTACACCTTC. Translated, it gives CASSPGTGGLFGYTF.

V and J are TRBV6-5 and TRBJ2-2, with D uncertain. The V gene's germline CDR1 is MNHEY and CDR2 SVGAGI. V lost 3 bases to trimming and J lost 1 base, with 12 bases between them. CDR3 length: 16 residues. The CDR3 spells CASSYIKVLNTGELFF. CDR3 coding DNA: TGTGCCAGCAGTTATATCAAGGTTCTGAACACCGGGGAGCTGTTTTTT.

V gene TRBV30 combines with J gene TRBJ2-3; TRBD2 is a possible D gene (6 bases). Trimming cost V 3 bases and J 5 bases, with 15 bases left between them. Germline V CDR1 and CDR2: GTSNPN, SVGIG (reference sequence). There are 14 residues in the CDR3. The CDR3 nucleotides are TGTGCCTGGAGGTACCCGGGACTCCAAGATACGCAGTATTTT. This codes for CAWRYPGLQDTQYF.

The CDR3 region is CASSLDLDRVGNSNQPQHF. CDR3 coding DNA: TGTGCCAGCAGTTTAGATCTAGACAGGGTTGGGAATAGCAATCAGCCCCAGCATTTT. The V call is TRBV28, the J call TRBJ1-5, with TRBD1 identical over 7 bases. Germline V CDR1 and CDR2: MDHEN, SYDVKM. After removal of 2 bases from V and 0 bases from J, the junction contained 13 bases not matched to a gene. The CDR3 loop spans 19 amino acids.

The chain joins TRBV19 to TRBJ1-1; D gene uncertain. The V gene lost 5 bases and the J gene lost 9 bases, with 16 bases spanning the gap. The germline gives CDR1 LNHDA, CDR2 SQIVND (reference sequence). The CDR3 runs 13 residues. In DNA form, the CDR3 reads TGTGCCAGTAGTCGAGACACGGAATGGAAAGCTTTCTTT. It translates to CASSRDTEWKAFF.

The chain combines TRBV19 with TRBJ1-4; no firm D call. The CDR3 totals 11 residues. Trimming cost V 3 bases and J 6 bases, with 2 bases left between them. The germline gives CDR1 LNHDA, CDR2 SQIVND (reference sequence). The chain's CDR3 is CASSIYEKLFF. CDR3 in DNA: TGTGCCAGTAGTATCTATGAAAAACTGTTTTTT.

The chain employs TRBV6-1 and TRBJ2-7, with TRBD2 as a possible D gene (7 bases). There are 12 residues in the CDR3. The V gene's germline CDR1 is MNHNS and CDR2 SASEGT. V gave up 6 bases and J gave up 5 bases, with 11 bases separating them. CDR3 loop: CASRRGDNEQYF. CDR3 coding DNA: TGTGCCAGCAGACGGGGGGACAACGAGCAGTACTTC.

The CDR3 here is CASSVGTGGIGELFF. The CDR3 DNA follows: TGTGCCAGCAGCGTTGGGACAGGGGGCATCGGGGAGCTGTTTTTT. The rearrangement links TRBV9 to TRBJ2-2; 12 bases line up with TRBD1. Trimming removed 2 bases from V and 7 bases from J; junction bases left unmatched: 3. The CDR3 contains 15 residues. CDR1 is SGDLS and CDR2 is YYNGEE in the germline V gene.

This clone has more than one count but fewer than ten. The CDR3 DNA reads TGTGCCAGCAGTCAGGGTTACAATGAGCAGTTCTTC. It encodes CASSQGYNEQFF. This chain connects TRBV28 to TRBJ2-1; tentatively, D is TRBD1 (5 bases). The germline CDR1 and CDR2 sequences are MDHEN and SYDVKM. Trimming took off 5 bases at V and 4 bases at J, with 6 bases between the two ends. This CDR3 contains 12 residues.